The clone carrying this T cell receptor (beta chain) was observed a handful of times. Its antigen is not known. There were TCR beta CDR3 regions amplified from RNA transcripts. HTBI primers were the set used in a first-round RT-PCR of the TCR CDR3. TCRdb re-derived calls from the multiplex PCR reads in MiXCR, one entry per CDR3 protein. The sample lists some 350,000 distinct CDR3 sequences, about 16% occurring once. This sample is drawn from a study of T cells in Graves' hyperthyroidism and ophthalmopathy. Study findings and constraints: Among clonotypes expanded in thyroid above 0.001, most were also found in blood. The model anticipated ophthalmopathy a median 6.5 months pre-onset.

Those patients with uncontrolled infection, other autoimmune disease, pregnancy or lactation were excluded. Trimming cost V 6 bases and J 6 bases; bases outside gene matches: 3. The CDR3 has 14 residues. Germline-derived CDR1 and CDR2 are MNHEY and SMNVEV (reference sequence). The TCR was taken from a woman between 55 and 75 years old with Graves' ophthalmopathy. The sequenced sample was blood. V is TRBV27 and J is TRBJ1-5; TRBD1 agrees at 12 bases. This CDR3 reads CASRGTGGSQPQHF. Here the CDR3 DNA reads TGTGCCAGCAGAGGGACAGGGGGCAGTCAGCCCCAGCATTTT.